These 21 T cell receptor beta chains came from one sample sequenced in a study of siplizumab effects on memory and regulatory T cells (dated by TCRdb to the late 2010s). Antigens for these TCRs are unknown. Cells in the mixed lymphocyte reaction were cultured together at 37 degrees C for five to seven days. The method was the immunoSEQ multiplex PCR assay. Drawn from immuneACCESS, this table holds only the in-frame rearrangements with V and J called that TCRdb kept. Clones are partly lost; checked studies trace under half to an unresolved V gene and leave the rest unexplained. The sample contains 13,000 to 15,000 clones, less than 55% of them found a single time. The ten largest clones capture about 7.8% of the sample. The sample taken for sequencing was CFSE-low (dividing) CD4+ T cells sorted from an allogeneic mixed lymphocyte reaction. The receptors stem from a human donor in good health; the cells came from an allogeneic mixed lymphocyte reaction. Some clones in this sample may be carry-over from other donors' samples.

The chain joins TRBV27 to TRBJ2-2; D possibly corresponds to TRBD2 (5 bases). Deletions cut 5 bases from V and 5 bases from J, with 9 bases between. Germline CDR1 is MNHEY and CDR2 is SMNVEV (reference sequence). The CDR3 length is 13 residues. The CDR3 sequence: CASSPRVTGELFF. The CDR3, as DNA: TGTGCCAGCAGTCCGAGGGTTACCGGGGAGCTGTTTTTT.

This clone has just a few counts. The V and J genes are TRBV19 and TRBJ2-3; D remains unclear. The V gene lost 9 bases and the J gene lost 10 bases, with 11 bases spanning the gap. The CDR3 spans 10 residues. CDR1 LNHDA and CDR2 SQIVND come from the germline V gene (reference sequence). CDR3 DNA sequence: TGTGCCAGCGGACGACGGGCGCAGTATTTT. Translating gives CASGRRAQYF.

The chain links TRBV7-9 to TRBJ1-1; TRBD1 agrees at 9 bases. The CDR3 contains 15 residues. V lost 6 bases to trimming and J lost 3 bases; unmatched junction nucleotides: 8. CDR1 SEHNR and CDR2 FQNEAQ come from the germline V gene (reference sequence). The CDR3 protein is CASREDRGAYTEAFF. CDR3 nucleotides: TGTGCCAGCAGGGAGGACAGGGGCGCGTACACTGAAGCTTTCTTT.

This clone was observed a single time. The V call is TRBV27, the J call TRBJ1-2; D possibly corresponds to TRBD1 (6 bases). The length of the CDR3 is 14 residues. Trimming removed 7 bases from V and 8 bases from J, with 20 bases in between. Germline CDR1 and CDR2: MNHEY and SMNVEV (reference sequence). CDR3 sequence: CASKADEVTGGYTF. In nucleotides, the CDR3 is TGTGCCAGCAAAGCGGACGAAGTTACAGGGGGCTACACCTTC.

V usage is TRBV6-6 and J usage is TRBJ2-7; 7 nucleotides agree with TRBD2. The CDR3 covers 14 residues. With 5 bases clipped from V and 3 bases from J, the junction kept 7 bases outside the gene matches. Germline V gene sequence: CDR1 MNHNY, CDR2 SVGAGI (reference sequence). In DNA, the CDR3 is TGTGCCAGCAGTAGAGTGGGGGGGGGCTACGAGCAGTACTTC. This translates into CASSRVGGGYEQYF.

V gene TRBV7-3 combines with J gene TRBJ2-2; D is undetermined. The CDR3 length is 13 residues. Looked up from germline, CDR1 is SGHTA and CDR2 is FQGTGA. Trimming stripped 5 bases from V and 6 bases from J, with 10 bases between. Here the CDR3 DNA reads TGTGCCAGCAGCCCCAACTTGGCCGGGGAGCTGTTTTTT. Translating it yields CASSPNLAGELFF.

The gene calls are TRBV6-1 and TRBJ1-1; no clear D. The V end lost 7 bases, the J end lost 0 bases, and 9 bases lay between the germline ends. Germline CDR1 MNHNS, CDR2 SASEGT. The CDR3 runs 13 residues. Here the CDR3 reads CASMRALNTEAFF. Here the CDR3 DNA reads TGTGCCAGCATGCGCGCGCTGAACACTGAAGCTTTCTTT.

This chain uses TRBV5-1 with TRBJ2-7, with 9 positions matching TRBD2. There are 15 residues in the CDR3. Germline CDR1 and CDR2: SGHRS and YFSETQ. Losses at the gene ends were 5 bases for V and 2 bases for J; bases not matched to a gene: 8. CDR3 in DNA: TGCGCCAGCAGACGTACTAGCGGGCGCACCTACGAGCAGTACTTC. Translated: CASRRTSGRTYEQYF.

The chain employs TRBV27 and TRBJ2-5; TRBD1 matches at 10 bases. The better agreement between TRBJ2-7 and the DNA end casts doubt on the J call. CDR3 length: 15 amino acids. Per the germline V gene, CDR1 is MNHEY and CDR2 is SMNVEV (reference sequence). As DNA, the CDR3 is TGTGCCAGCAGTTTAACCTGGACAGGGGGCTACGAGCAGTACTTC. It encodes CASSLTWTGGYEQYF.

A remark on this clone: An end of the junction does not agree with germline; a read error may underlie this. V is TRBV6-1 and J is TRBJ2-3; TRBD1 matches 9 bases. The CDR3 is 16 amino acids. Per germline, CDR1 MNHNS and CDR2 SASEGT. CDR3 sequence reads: CASREGQGFITDTQYF. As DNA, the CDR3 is TGTGCCAGCAGGGAAGGACAGGGGTTTATCACAGATACGCAGTATTTT.

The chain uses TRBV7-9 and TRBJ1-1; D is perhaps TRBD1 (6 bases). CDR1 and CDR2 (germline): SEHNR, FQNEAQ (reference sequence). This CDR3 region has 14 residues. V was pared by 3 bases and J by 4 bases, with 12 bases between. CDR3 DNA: TGTGCCAGCAGCTTCCAGGGGTTCACCACTGAAGCTTTCTTT. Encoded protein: CASSFQGFTTEAFF.

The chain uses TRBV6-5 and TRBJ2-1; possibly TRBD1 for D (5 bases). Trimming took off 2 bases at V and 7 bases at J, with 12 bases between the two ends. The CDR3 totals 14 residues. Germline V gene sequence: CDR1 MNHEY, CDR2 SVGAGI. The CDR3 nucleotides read TGTGCCAGCAGTTACCCCGGACAAAAAAATGAGCAGTTCTTC. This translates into CASSYPGQKNEQFF.

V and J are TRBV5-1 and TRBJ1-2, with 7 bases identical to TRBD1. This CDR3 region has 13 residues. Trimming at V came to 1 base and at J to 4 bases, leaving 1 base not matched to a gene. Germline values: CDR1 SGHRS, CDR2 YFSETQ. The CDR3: CASSLQGGYGYTF. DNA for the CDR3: TGCGCCAGCAGCTTGCAGGGGGGCTATGGCTACACCTTC.

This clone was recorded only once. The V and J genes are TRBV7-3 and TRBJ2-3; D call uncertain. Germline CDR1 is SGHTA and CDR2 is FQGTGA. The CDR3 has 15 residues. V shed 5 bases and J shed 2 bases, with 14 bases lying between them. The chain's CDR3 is CASSATGTYTDTQYF. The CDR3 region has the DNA TGTGCCAGCAGCGCTACGGGCACCTACACAGATACGCAGTATTTT.

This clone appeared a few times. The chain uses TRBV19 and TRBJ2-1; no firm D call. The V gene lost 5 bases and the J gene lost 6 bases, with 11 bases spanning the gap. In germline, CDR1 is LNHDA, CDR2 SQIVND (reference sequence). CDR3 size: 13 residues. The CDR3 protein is CASSPSVFNEQFF. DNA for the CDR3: TGTGCCAGTAGTCCCAGTGTATTCAATGAGCAGTTCTTC.

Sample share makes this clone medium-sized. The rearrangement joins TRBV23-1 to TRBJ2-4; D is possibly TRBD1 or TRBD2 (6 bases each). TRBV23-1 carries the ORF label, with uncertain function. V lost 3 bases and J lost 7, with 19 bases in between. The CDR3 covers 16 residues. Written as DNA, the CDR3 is TGCGCCAGCAGTCACAGGGGCAAGATTGGGAGGAACATTCAGTACTTC. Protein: CASSHRGKIGRNIQYF.

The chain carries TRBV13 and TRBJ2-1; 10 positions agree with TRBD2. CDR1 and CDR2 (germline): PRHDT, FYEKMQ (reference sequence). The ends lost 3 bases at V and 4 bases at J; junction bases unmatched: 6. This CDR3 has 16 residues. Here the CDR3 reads CASSLSGLAAYNEQFF. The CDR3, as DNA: TGTGCCAGCAGCTTGAGTGGACTAGCGGCTTACAATGAGCAGTTCTTC.

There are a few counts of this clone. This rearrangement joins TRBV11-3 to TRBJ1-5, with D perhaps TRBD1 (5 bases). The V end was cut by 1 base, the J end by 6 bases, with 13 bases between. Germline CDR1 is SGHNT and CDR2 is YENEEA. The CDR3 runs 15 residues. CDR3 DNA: TGTGCCAGCAGCTTAGTCAGGGTACTAGGTCAGCCCCAGCATTTT. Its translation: CASSLVRVLGQPQHF.

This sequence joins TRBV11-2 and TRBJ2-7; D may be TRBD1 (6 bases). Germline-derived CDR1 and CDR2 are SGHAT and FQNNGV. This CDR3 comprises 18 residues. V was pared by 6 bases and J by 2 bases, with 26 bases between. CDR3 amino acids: CASSRKRVGTSTPYEQYF. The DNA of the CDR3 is TGTGCCAGCAGTCGGAAACGGGTGGGGACATCTACCCCCTACGAGCAGTACTTC.

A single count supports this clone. DNA for the CDR3: TGTGCCAGCAGCTTAGCGGCTAACTCCTACGAGCAGTACTTC. Encoded protein: CASSLAANSYEQYF. The chain employs TRBV11-2 and TRBJ2-7; D is uncertain. The CDR3 runs 14 residues. Per germline, CDR1 SGHAT and CDR2 FQNNGV. V was pared by 1 base and J by 0 bases, with 7 bases between.

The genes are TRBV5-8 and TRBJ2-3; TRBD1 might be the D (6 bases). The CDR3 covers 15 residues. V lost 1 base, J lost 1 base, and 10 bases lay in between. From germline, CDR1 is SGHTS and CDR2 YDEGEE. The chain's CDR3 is CASSLQGMGTDTQYF. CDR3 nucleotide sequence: TGTGCCAGCAGCTTGCAGGGGATGGGCACAGATACGCAGTATTTT. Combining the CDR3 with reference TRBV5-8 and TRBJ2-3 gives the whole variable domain EAGVTQSPTHLIKTRGQQATLRCSPISGHTSVYWYQQALGLGLQFLLWYDEGEERNRGNFPPRFSGRQFPNYSSELNVNALELEDSALYLCASSLQGMGTDTQYFGPGTRLTVL.